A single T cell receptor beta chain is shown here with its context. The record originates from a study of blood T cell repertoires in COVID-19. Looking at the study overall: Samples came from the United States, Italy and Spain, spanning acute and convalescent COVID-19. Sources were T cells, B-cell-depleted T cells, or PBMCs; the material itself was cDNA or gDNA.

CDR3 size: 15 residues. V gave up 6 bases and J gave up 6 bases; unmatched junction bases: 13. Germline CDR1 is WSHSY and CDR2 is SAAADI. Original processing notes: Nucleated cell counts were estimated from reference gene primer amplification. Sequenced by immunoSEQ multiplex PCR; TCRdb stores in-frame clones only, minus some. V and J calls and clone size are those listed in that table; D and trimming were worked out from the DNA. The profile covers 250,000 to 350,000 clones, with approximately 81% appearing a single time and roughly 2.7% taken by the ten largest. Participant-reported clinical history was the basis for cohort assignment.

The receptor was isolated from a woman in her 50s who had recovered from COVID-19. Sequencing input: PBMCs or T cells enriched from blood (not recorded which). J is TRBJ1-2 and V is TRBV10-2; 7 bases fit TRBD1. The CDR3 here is CASRKTGPDNHGYTF. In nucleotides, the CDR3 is TGCGCCAGCAGAAAGACAGGGCCTGACAATCATGGCTACACCTTC.